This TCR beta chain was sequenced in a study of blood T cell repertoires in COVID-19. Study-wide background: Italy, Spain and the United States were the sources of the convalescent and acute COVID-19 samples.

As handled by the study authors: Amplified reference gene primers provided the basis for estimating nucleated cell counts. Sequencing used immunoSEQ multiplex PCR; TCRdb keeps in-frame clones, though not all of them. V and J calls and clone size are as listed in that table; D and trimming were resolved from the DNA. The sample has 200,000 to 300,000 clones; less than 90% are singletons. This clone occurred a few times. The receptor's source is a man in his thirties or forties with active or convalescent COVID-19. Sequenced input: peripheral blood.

CDR3 protein: CASSQGHSNQPQHF. CDR3 DNA sequence: TGTGCCAGCAGCCAAGGGCATAGCAATCAGCCCCAGCATTTT. The chain combines TRBV4-2 with TRBJ1-5; no clear D. V was trimmed by 1 base and J by 0 bases, leaving 4 bases between them. Germline V CDR1 and CDR2: LGHNA, YNFKEQ. This CDR3 region has 14 residues.